Listed below are T cell receptor beta chains from one sample, sequenced in a study of early T cells in non-severe SARS-CoV-2 infection. TCRdb re-called the 5' RACE reads through MiXCR, storing one row per CDR3 protein. The table includes tens of thousands of distinct CDR3 sequences, approximately 9% detected once. Sample: whole blood. All receptors come from an adult who was a healthcare worker with PCR-confirmed SARS-CoV-2 infection or an uninfected control (not recorded which). Both conserved end residues are part of each CDR3. D genes are given only for firm matches. Expanded clones are given a class, and other clones once, few, many or no size at all.

d_call,v_call,clone_size,j_call,cdr3_aa,cdr3_nt
.,TRBV18,many,TRBJ2-2,CASSPAANTGELFF,TGTGCCAGCTCACCGGCAGCGAACACCGGGGAGCTGTTTTTT
.,TRBV27,once,TRBJ1-2,CASSLGGNYGYTF,TGTGCCAGCAGTTTGGGAGGGAACTATGGCTACACCTTC
.,TRBV7-7,many,TRBJ2-5,CASSLGGPTQETQYF,TGTGCTAGCAGCTTAGGGGGACCCACACAAGAGACCCAGTACTTC
TRBD2,TRBV4-3,.,TRBJ2-3,CASSQADEGQRESTDTQYF,TGCGCCAGCAGCCAAGCCGACGAGGGTCAGCGGGAAAGCACAGATACGCAGTATTTT
TRBD1,TRBV15,many,TRBJ1-5,CATSPLGGQATSGPQHF,TGTGCCACCAGCCCGTTAGGGGGACAGGCGACATCAGGGCCCCAGCATTTT
TRBD2,TRBV11-2,many,TRBJ2-1,CASSAGTSAEQFF,TGTGCCAGCAGCGCAGGGACTAGTGCTGAGCAGTTCTTC
TRBD1,TRBV4-3,few,TRBJ2-6,CASSQSGQGESGANVLTF,TGCGCCAGCAGCCAATCCGGACAGGGAGAATCTGGGGCCAACGTCCTGACTTTC
TRBD1,TRBV20-1,many,TRBJ2-7,CSASPSGQGVGEQYF,TGCAGTGCTAGCCCTTCGGGACAGGGTGTCGGGGAGCAGTACTTC
.,TRBV7-3,.,TRBJ2-5,CASGRGDQETQYF,TGTGCCAGCGGCAGGGGGGACCAAGAGACCCAGTACTTC
.,TRBV28,.,TRBJ2-7,CASSLDFSYEQYF,TGTGCCAGCAGTTTGGACTTCTCCTACGAGCAGTACTTC
TRBD2,TRBV20-1,many,TRBJ2-1,CRVAGGLDEFF,TGCAGAGTAGCGGGAGGGCTCGACGAATTCTTC
.,TRBV28,.,TRBJ2-7,CASRAGTLRSYEQYF,TGTGCCAGCAGAGCCGGGACATTGAGATCCTACGAGCAGTACTTC
TRBD1,TRBV9,.,TRBJ1-5,CASSLGQGDQPQHF,TGTGCCAGCAGCCTGGGACAGGGGGATCAGCCCCAGCATTTT
.,TRBV9,.,TRBJ1-1,CASSVEPENTEAFF,TGTGCCAGCAGCGTAGAACCAGAAAACACTGAAGCTTTCTTT
.,TRBV20-1,.,TRBJ1-4,CSAVRGLSEEKLFF,TGCAGTGCTGTGAGAGGGCTTTCCGAGGAAAAACTGTTTTTT
.,TRBV9,few,TRBJ2-1,CASSVGGGIKFF,.
TRBD1,TRBV5-1,.,TRBJ1-2,CASSHGTGNYGYTF,TGCGCCAGCAGCCATGGGACAGGGAACTATGGCTACACCTTC
.,TRBV3-1,many,TRBJ2-7,CASSRPGTGYEQYF,TGTGCCAGCAGCCGCCCCGGGACTGGCTACGAGCAGTACTTC
.,TRBV27,.,TRBJ2-2,CASSLVDLANTGELFF,TGTGCCAGCAGTTTGGTGGACCTAGCGAACACCGGGGAGCTGTTTTTT
TRBD2,TRBV27,.,TRBJ2-2,CASSLNGRFTGELFF,TGTGCCAGCAGTTTAAACGGGAGGTTCACCGGGGAGCTGTTTTTT
TRBD1,TRBV11-1,.,TRBJ1-1,CARGTGGTEAFF,TGTGCCAGGGGGACAGGGGGCACTGAAGCTTTCTTT
.,TRBV2,few,TRBJ2-3,CASSPPYTDTQYF,TGTGCCAGCAGTCCACCCTACACAGATACGCAGTATTTT
.,TRBV12-3/TRBV12-4,many,TRBJ2-1,CASSFSGPGDEQFF,TGTGCCAGCAGTTTTAGCGGCCCTGGGGATGAGCAGTTCTTC
.,TRBV9,many,TRBJ2-5,CASSPGRRGEETQYF,TGTGCCAGCAGCCCTGGAAGGAGAGGGGAAGAGACCCAGTACTTC
TRBD2,TRBV7-9,many,TRBJ2-3,CASSLPSDDGKLAGYTDTQYF,TGTGCCAGCAGCTTACCGTCGGACGACGGAAAACTAGCGGGGTACACAGATACGCAGTATTTT
.,TRBV10-3,.,TRBJ1-5,CAISDRDNQPQHF,TGTGCCATCAGTGACAGGGATAATCAGCCCCAGCATTTT
TRBD2,TRBV11-2,few,TRBJ2-3,CASSTGLAGGTQYF,TGTGCCAGCAGCACAGGACTAGCGGGAGGTACGCAGTATTTT
.,TRBV10-3,.,TRBJ2-5,CAIKDGQETQYF,TGTGCCATCAAAGATGGCCAAGAGACCCAGTACTTC
TRBD1,TRBV29-1,many,TRBJ2-2,CSVGKTGGNTGELFF,TGCAGCGTTGGGAAGACAGGGGGGAACACCGGGGAGCTGTTTTTT
TRBD1,TRBV5-1,few,TRBJ1-1,CASSLRMTGQNTEAFF,TGCGCCAGCAGCTTGAGAATGACAGGGCAAAACACTGAAGCTTTCTTT
TRBD2,TRBV11-3,few,TRBJ2-1,CASSLFSGYHNEQFF,TGTGCCAGCAGCCTGTTTAGCGGGTATCACAATGAGCAGTTCTTC
TRBD2,TRBV2,many,TRBJ2-7,CASCRPVLAGGLGEQYF,TGTGCCAGCTGTCGACCCGTACTAGCGGGAGGGCTGGGCGAGCAGTACTTC
.,TRBV12-3/TRBV12-4,few,TRBJ2-1,CASSSSNNEQFF,TGTGCCAGCAGTTCGTCGAACAATGAGCAGTTCTTC
.,TRBV10-2,.,TRBJ1-6,CASSEGRSPLHF,TGCGCCAGCAGTGAAGGGAGGTCACCCCTCCACTTT
TRBD2,TRBV6-1,many,TRBJ2-3,CASSGGSSTDTQYF,TGTGCCAGCAGTGGCGGGAGTAGCACAGATACGCAGTATTTT
.,TRBV2,.,TRBJ2-2,CASSEGNTGELFF,TGTGCCAGCAGTGAAGGGAACACCGGGGAGCTGTTTTTT
.,TRBV11-3,many,TRBJ2-2,CASSPMETGELFF,TGTGCCAGCAGCCCCATGGAAACCGGGGAGCTGTTTTTT
.,TRBV7-8,once,TRBJ1-5,CASSLGAGLVQPQHF,TGTGCCAGCAGCTTAGGGGCAGGGTTGGTCCAGCCCCAGCATTTT
TRBD1,TRBV7-2,many,TRBJ2-7,CASSLTGAVPYEQYF,TGTGCCAGCAGCCTGACAGGGGCCGTGCCCTACGAGCAGTACTTC
TRBD1,TRBV24-1,.,TRBJ2-3,CATSDWGQGFADTQYF,TGTGCCACCAGTGATTGGGGACAGGGGTTCGCAGATACGCAGTATTTT
.,TRBV28,.,TRBJ1-3,CASSRGTGNTIYF,TGTGCCAGCAGCCGGGGGACTGGAAACACCATATATTTT
.,TRBV20-1,many,TRBJ1-2,CSASRQGSYGYTF,TGCAGTGCTAGTCGCCAGGGGAGCTATGGCTACACCTTC
.,TRBV28,.,TRBJ2-3,CASSFQGRTDTQYF,TGTGCCAGTAGTTTCCAGGGGCGCACAGATACGCAGTATTTT
TRBD1,TRBV5-6,many,TRBJ2-1,CASSSGTGDEQFF,TGTGCCAGCAGCTCCGGGACAGGAGACGAGCAGTTCTTC
TRBD1,TRBV27,few,TRBJ2-7,CASTRGQDSYEQYF,TGTGCCAGCACCAGGGGACAGGACTCCTACGAGCAGTACTTC
TRBD2,TRBV19,.,TRBJ2-7,CASSTLASGRTGEQYF,TGTGCCAGTAGTACTTTAGCTAGCGGGAGAACGGGAGAGCAGTACTTC
.,TRBV12-3/TRBV12-4,few,TRBJ2-6,CASSTSGVYGANVLTF,TGTGCCAGCAGCACCTCAGGAGTTTACGGGGCCAACGTCCTGACTTTC
.,TRBV12-3/TRBV12-4,many,TRBJ1-1,CASNRAGSNTEAFF,TGTGCCAGCAACAGAGCAGGTAGCAACACTGAAGCTTTCTTT
TRBD2,TRBV28,.,TRBJ2-2,CASSFLSVGTRNTGELFF,TGTGCCAGCAGTTTTTTATCGGTCGGGACTAGGAACACCGGGGAGCTGTTTTTT